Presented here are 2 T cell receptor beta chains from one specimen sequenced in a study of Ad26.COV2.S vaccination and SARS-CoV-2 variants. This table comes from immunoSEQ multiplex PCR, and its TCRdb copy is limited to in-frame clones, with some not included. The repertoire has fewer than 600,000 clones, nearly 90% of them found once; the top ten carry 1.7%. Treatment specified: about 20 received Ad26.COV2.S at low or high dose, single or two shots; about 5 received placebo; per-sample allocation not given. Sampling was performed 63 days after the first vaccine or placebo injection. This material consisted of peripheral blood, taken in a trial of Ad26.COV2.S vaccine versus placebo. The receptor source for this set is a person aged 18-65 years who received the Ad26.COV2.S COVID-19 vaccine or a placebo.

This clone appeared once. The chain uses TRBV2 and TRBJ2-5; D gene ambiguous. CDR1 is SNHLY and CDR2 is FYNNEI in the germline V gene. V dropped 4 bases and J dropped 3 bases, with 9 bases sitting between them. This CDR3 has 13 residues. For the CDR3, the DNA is TGTGCCAGCAGTGCCAACAGAGAAGAGACCCAGTACTTC. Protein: CASSANREETQYF.

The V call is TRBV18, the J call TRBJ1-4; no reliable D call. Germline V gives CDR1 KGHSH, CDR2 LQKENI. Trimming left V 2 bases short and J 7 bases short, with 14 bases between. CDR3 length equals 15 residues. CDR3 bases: TGTGCCAGCTCACCATTTGGGGATCCCAGTGAAAAACTGTTTTTT. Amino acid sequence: CASSPFGDPSEKLFF. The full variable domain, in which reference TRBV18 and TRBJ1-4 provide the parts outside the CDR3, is NAGVMQNPRHLVRRRGQEARLRCSPMKGHSHVYWYRQLPEEGLKFMVYLQKENIIDESGMPKERFSAEFPKEGPSILRIQQVVRGDSAAYFCASSPFGDPSEKLFFGSGTQLSVL.